A selection of T cell receptor beta chains follows, all from one sample in a study of cytomegalovirus exposure and HLA in healthy donors. The assay was immunoSEQ multiplex PCR, and TCRdb's table has in-frame clones only and misses some. The sample lists tens of thousands of clones, approximately 63% seen once, with roughly 6% in the top ten. Source material: PBMCs. These receptor sequences come from a young woman in good health and CMV-seronegative. The CDR3 runs from the conserved cysteine through the conserved F or W. Fields, in order: V gene, clone size, D gene, J gene, CDR3 DNA, CDR3 protein. D genes are given only for firm matches. Not every row has a clone size; where given, it reads once, few, many or a size class.

TRBV7-2,NA,NA,TRBJ1-5,TGTGCCAGCAGCTTAATAGCGGCAGGGATTCAGCCCCAGCATTTT,CASSLIAAGIQPQHF
TRBV6-5,NA,TRBD1,TRBJ2-7,TGTGCCAGCAGTTATGCGGACAGGGGCTACGAGCAGTACTTC,CASSYADRGYEQYF
TRBV5-1,few,NA,TRBJ2-7,TGCGCCAGCAGCTTAGACCCAGGGGCCTCCTACGAGCAGTACTTC,CASSLDPGASYEQYF
TRBV10-3,NA,NA,TRBJ1-2,TGTGCCATCAGAACTAGGGCCGGGGGAGGCTACACCTTC,CAIRTRAGGGYTF
TRBV10-3,NA,TRBD1,TRBJ2-7,TGTGCCACCCGGACAGGGACCTACGAGCAGTACTTC,CATRTGTYEQYF
TRBV15,NA,NA,TRBJ2-5,TGTGCCACCAGCCTCAGGGATGGAGAGACCCAGTACTTC,CATSLRDGETQYF
TRBV4-2,once,TRBD1,TRBJ1-2,TGTGCCAGCAGCCAAGACCAGGGGGCCCTCCCCGGGGCCTTC,CASSQDQGALPGAF
TRBV19,NA,TRBD1,TRBJ2-1,TGTGCCAGTAGTATGCCGGGACAGGGTTACAATGAGCAGTTCTTC,CASSMPGQGYNEQFF
TRBV6-5,NA,TRBD2,TRBJ2-1,TGTGCCAGCTCCCACTGGCGGGAGGGCCGGAGTGAGCAGTTCTTC,CASSHWREGRSEQFF
TRBV7-9,NA,NA,TRBJ1-1,TGTGCCAGCAGCTTTGGGGCAGGGTTGAACACTGAAGCTTTCTTT,CASSFGAGLNTEAFF
TRBV19,NA,NA,TRBJ1-2,TGTGCCAGTAGTATGGGCCAGTACCCTAACTATGGCTACACCTTC,CASSMGQYPNYGYTF
TRBV7-8,NA,NA,TRBJ1-2,TGTGCCAGCAGCTTAGGGGTCGGGACAACCTATGGCTACACCTTC,CASSLGVGTTYGYTF
TRBV2,NA,TRBD2,TRBJ2-3,TGTGCCAGCAGTGGGACTAGCGGGGGGGCATATACGCAGTATTTT,CASSGTSGGAYTQYF
TRBV4-2,NA,NA,TRBJ2-1,TGTGCCAGCGGGGGGTTCTCCTACAATGAGCAGTTCTTC,CASGGFSYNEQFF
TRBV2,few,TRBD1,TRBJ1-6,TGTGCCAGCAGCTGGGACAGCTATAATTCACCCCTCCACTTT,CASSWDSYNSPLHF
TRBV4-3,NA,TRBD2,TRBJ2-5,TGCGCCAGCAGCCAAGATCTAGCGGGAGGGCGCGAGGCCCAGTACTTC,CASSQDLAGGREAQYF
TRBV6-6,NA,NA,TRBJ1-3,TGTGCCAGCAGTTACGGCAGGGCTACATCTGGAAACACCATATATTTT,CASSYGRATSGNTIYF
TRBV7-3,NA,TRBD2,TRBJ2-7,TGTGCCAGCTCTTCGGCGGGAGGGAGTGAGCAGTACTTC,CASSSAGGSEQYF
TRBV5-6,NA,NA,TRBJ1-1,TGTGCCAGCAGCGAGATGGGGCAGGGGAACACTGAAGCTTTCTTT,CASSEMGQGNTEAFF
TRBV27,NA,TRBD1,TRBJ2-1,TGTGCCAGCAGTTTGTTGGGACAGAGGGATGAGCAGTTCTTC,CASSLLGQRDEQFF
TRBV5-1,few,TRBD1,TRBJ2-7,TGCGCCAGCAGCCCGCTACAGGGGCCGAACGAGCAGTACTTC,CASSPLQGPNEQYF
TRBV19,NA,NA,TRBJ1-1,TGTGCCAGTAGTGTCGAGGGGGGGACTGAAGCTTTCTTT,CASSVEGGTEAFF
TRBV6-1,NA,TRBD1,TRBJ2-7,TGTGCCAGCAGTCATACAGGGGGCTCCTACGAGCAGTACTTC,CASSHTGGSYEQYF
TRBV5-1,NA,NA,TRBJ2-2,TGCGCCAGCAGCTTTACTCCTCCCGGGGAGCTGTTTTTT,CASSFTPPGELFF